Listed here are 32 T cell receptor beta chains from one sample, sequenced in a study of T cell repertoires in cytomegalovirus infection. These receptors have no known antigen. MiXCR, applied by TCRdb to the reads, yields one record per CDR3 protein. The table shows about 340,000 distinct CDR3 sequences, with 25% to 30% occurring only once. The material sequenced was cultured PBMCs, taken from culture after CMV antigen stimulation. Receptors were obtained from a human donor in good health (CMV status not recorded). Some clones in this sample may be carry-over from other donors' samples.

The chain joins TRBV11-2 to TRBJ1-2; 9 nucleotides agree with TRBD1. The CDR3 has 15 residues. CDR1 is SGHAT and CDR2 is FQNNGV in the germline V gene. V shed 4 bases and J 0 bases; nucleotides not matched to a gene: 3. CDR3 residues: CASSSYRGPNYGYTF. Here the CDR3 DNA reads TGTGCCAGCAGCTCCTACAGGGGGCCTAACTATGGCTACACCTTC.

The V gene is TRBV19, the J gene TRBJ2-7; 8 bases map to TRBD1. The V segment lost 3 bases and the J segment 5 bases; nucleotides outside the gene matches: 6. CDR1 is LNHDA and CDR2 is SQIVND in the germline V gene (reference sequence). This CDR3 has 14 amino acids. CDR3 nucleotides: TGTGCCAGTAGTATCTTCAGGGGGCGCGACGAGCAGTACTTC. This encodes CASSIFRGRDEQYF.

This clonotype has at least ten counts. V and J are TRBV7-3 and TRBJ2-1, with D tentatively TRBD1 or TRBD2 (6 bases each). CDR3 length: 15 amino acids. Germline values: CDR1 SGHTA, CDR2 FQGTGA. The V end lost 5 bases, the J end lost 9 bases, and 20 bases lay between the germline ends. The CDR3 nucleotides read TGTGCCAGCAGCCCCTCCGGGACACTCGGGGGTGAGCAGTTCTTC. Encoded protein: CASSPSGTLGGEQFF.

The sample holds a few counts of this clonotype. The V gene is TRBV12-3 or TRBV12-4, the J gene TRBJ1-2; D is unclear. With 2 bases removed from V and 8 bases from J, the gap between germline ends came to 12 bases. This CDR3 comprises 13 residues. The CDR3 spells CASSLSPTGGYTF. Written as DNA, the CDR3 is TGTGCCAGCAGTTTAAGTCCGACGGGGGGCTACACCTTC.

This chain connects TRBV12-3 or TRBV12-4 to TRBJ1-5, with 12 positions matching TRBD1. V lost 6 bases and J lost 5; bases outside the gene matches: 5. The CDR3 is 15 amino acids. CDR3 coding DNA: TGTGCCAGCAGGACCGGGACAGGGGGCTATCAGCCCCAGCATTTT. Its protein product is CASRTGTGGYQPQHF.

The table lists this clonotype with a few counts. This sequence joins TRBV7-6 and TRBJ2-1, with 9 nucleotides matching TRBD2. V was pared by 3 bases and J by 3 bases, with 6 bases of the junction left unmatched. Germline assignment: CDR1 SGHVS and CDR2 FNYEAQ. This CDR3 region has 16 residues. This chain's CDR3 is CASSFRGGAYYNEQFF. The CDR3 bases are TGTGCCAGCAGCTTTCGCGGGGGGGCCTACTACAATGAGCAGTTCTTC.

The V and J genes are TRBV10-3 and TRBJ2-2; D not resolved. With 8 bases removed from V and 6 bases from J, the gap between germline ends came to 13 bases. Germline V gene lookup returns CDR1 ENHRY and CDR2 SYGVKD. This CDR3 has 13 amino acids. CDR3 DNA sequence: TGTGCCATCGGGGAAGAGAGTGCCGGGGAGCTGTTTTTT. Its protein is CAIGEESAGELFF.

This clonotype was counted a few times. The chain recombines TRBV7-2 with TRBJ2-5; D not certain. The germline V gene has CDR1 SGHTA and CDR2 FQGNSA. Trimming shortened V by 1 base and J by 4 bases, and 16 bases separated the two germline ends. CDR3 length equals 16 residues. CDR3 sequence reads: CASSLVSQLPIETQYF. CDR3 in DNA: TGTGCCAGCAGCTTAGTTTCCCAGCTACCAATAGAGACCCAGTACTTC.

This clonotype was seen a handful of times. The chain uses TRBV5-1 and TRBJ2-5, with TRBD2 as a possible D gene (7 bases). The V and J ends lost 5 bases and 5 bases respectively, with 19 bases between them. This CDR3 spans 15 amino acids. Per the germline V gene, CDR1 is SGHRS and CDR2 is YFSETQ. CDR3: CASRPAGGLRETQYF. CDR3 nucleotide sequence: TGCGCCAGCAGGCCCGCCGGGGGGCTGAGGGAGACCCAGTACTTC.

This chain uses TRBV20-1 with TRBJ2-3, with TRBD2 identical over 7 bases. The V segment lost 6 bases and the J segment 7 bases; nucleotides outside the gene matches: 19. The CDR3 runs to 16 residues. Germline V gives CDR1 DFQATT, CDR2 SNEGSKA (reference sequence). CDR3 residues: CSASLFAGERANTQYF. The CDR3 DNA follows: TGCAGTGCCAGCCTGTTCGCGGGGGAGAGGGCAAATACGCAGTATTTT.

This sequence joins TRBV19 and TRBJ2-7; D might be TRBD1 (5 bases). Trimming stripped 1 base from V and 2 bases from J, with 12 bases between. CDR3 length: 15 amino acids. CDR1 and CDR2 (germline): LNHDA, SQIVND (reference sequence). DNA for the CDR3: TGTGCCAGTAGTATAGGGAATCAGGGTGCCTACGAGCAGTACTTC. It yields the protein CASSIGNQGAYEQYF.

This clonotype showed up just a few times. J is TRBJ2-3 and V is TRBV7-3; 14 positions match TRBD2. Losses at the gene ends were 4 bases for V and 4 bases for J; bases not matched to a gene: 4. The CDR3 has 16 amino acids. The V gene's germline CDR1 is SGHTA and CDR2 FQGTGA. CDR3 in amino acids: CASSSLTSGGADTQYF. CDR3 DNA: TGTGCCAGCAGCTCCTTGACTAGCGGGGGGGCAGATACGCAGTATTTT. The whole variable domain, remainder taken from reference TRBV7-3 and TRBJ2-3, is GAGVSQTPSNKVTEKGKYVELRCDPISGHTALYWYRQSLGQGPEFLIYFQGTGAADDSGLPNDRFFAVRPEGSVSTLKIQRTERGDSAVYLCASSSLTSGGADTQYFGPGTRLTVL.

J is TRBJ2-3 and V is TRBV6-1; D is unclear. V was pared by 3 bases and J by 3 bases, with 7 bases between. The CDR3 sequence is 13 residues long. CDR1 and CDR2 from the germline V gene are MNHNS and SASEGT. The CDR3 DNA is TGTGCCAGCAGTGACCAAGGAACAGATACGCAGTATTTT. Its translation is CASSDQGTDTQYF.

The chain uses TRBV27 and TRBJ2-2; 8 nucleotides align to TRBD2. Trimming took 5 bases from V and 6 from J; bases not matched to a gene: 5. CDR1 is MNHEY and CDR2 is SMNVEV in the germline V gene (reference sequence). There are 14 residues in the CDR3. The CDR3 bases are TGTGCCAGCAGTCTCAGCGGGGGCGCCGGGGAGCTGTTTTTT. It codes for CASSLSGGAGELFF.

The chain couples TRBV19 to TRBJ2-3; D remains ambiguous. The germline CDR1 and CDR2 sequences are LNHDA and SQIVND (reference sequence). The V end lost 7 bases, the J end lost 2 bases, and 13 bases lay between the germline ends. The CDR3 sequence is 14 residues long. DNA for the CDR3: TGTGCCAGTATTTCCCAGCACCCCACAGATACGCAGTATTTT. Translation: CASISQHPTDTQYF.

This rearrangement joins TRBV7-9 to TRBJ1-2; 8 positions agree with TRBD1. Germline assignment: CDR1 SEHNR and CDR2 FQNEAQ (reference sequence). V gave up 5 bases and J gave up 7 bases; unmatched junction bases: 12. The CDR3 is 15 residues long. The CDR3 DNA is TGTGCCAGCAGCGGCGGACAGGGAAGTACCATTGGCTACACCTTC. It encodes CASSGGQGSTIGYTF.

The chain employs TRBV9 and TRBJ2-7; D is tentatively TRBD1 or TRBD2 (5 bases each). Trimming took 0 bases from V and 1 from J, leaving 11 bases between them. CDR3 size: 15 residues. Germline V lookup: CDR1 SGDLS, CDR2 YYNGEE. The CDR3 here is CASSVGEGFSYEQYF. The CDR3 DNA reads TGTGCCAGCAGCGTAGGCGAGGGGTTTTCCTACGAGCAGTACTTC. Full variable domain (rest looked up from reference TRBV9 and TRBJ2-7): DSGVTQTPKHLITATGQRVTLRCSPRSGDLSVYWYQQSLDQGLQFLIQYYNGEERAKGNILERFSAQQFPDLHSELNLSSLELGDSALYFCASSVGEGFSYEQYFGPGTRLTVT.

V gene TRBV10-3 combines with J gene TRBJ2-3, with TRBD2 matching over 9 bases. This CDR3 has 14 amino acids. V shed 8 bases and J 5 bases; nucleotides not matched to a gene: 8. Germline CDR1 and CDR2: ENHRY and SYGVKD. CDR3 nucleotides: TGTGCCATCTTAGCGGGGGACGCCGGAGATACGCAGTATTTT. Encoded protein: CAILAGDAGDTQYF.

This chain uses TRBV20-1 with TRBJ1-1; possible D gene TRBD1, 5 bases. Per the germline V gene, CDR1 is DFQATT and CDR2 is SNEGSKA (reference sequence). This CDR3 is built from 14 residues. V lost 1 base to trimming and J lost 4 bases, with 13 bases between them. The CDR3 coding sequence is TGCAGTGCTAGAGCAGGATCGGGACTCACTGAAGCTTTCTTT. It translates to CSARAGSGLTEAFF.

The J gene is TRBJ1-2, the V gene TRBV4-1; D is possibly TRBD1 (5 bases). CDR3 length: 13 residues. Trimming stripped 0 bases from V and 8 bases from J, with 10 bases between. The V gene's germline CDR1 is MGHRA and CDR2 YSYEKL. The CDR3 DNA is TGCGCCAGCAGCCAAGACTGGGGGACCGGCTACACCTTC. It codes for CASSQDWGTGYTF.

This clonotype was observed many times. This chain links TRBV7-2 with TRBJ1-3; D not certain. V dropped 2 bases and J dropped 4 bases, with 6 bases sitting between them. The CDR3 contains 13 residues. CDR1 SGHTA and CDR2 FQGNSA come from the germline V gene. CDR3 DNA: TGTGCCAGCAGCTTATTCTCCGGAAACACCATATATTTT. Its protein product is CASSLFSGNTIYF.

This clonotype was seen only once. J is TRBJ2-5 and V is TRBV7-6; perhaps TRBD1 as D (5 bases). V shed 2 bases and J shed 2 bases, with 15 bases lying between them. Looked up from germline, CDR1 is SGHVS and CDR2 is FNYEAQ. This CDR3 region has 16 residues. The CDR3 region is CASSLRFGAGQETQYF. The CDR3 bases are TGTGCCAGCAGCTTACGATTCGGCGCAGGGCAAGAGACCCAGTACTTC.

The genes are TRBV29-1 and TRBJ2-1; weak D call: TRBD2 (6 bases). Germline loops: CDR1 SQVTM, CDR2 ANQGSEA. V was pared by 7 bases and J by 4 bases, with 14 bases between. This CDR3 region has 13 residues. Written as DNA, the CDR3 is TGCAGCGCCGATCCGACTAGGTACAATGAGCAGTTCTTC. This encodes CSADPTRYNEQFF.

The chain has TRBV28 and TRBJ2-5, with 11 positions matching TRBD2. Germline V gene data show CDR1 as MDHEN and CDR2 as SYDVKM. The J segment lost 4 bases and the V segment lost 2 bases, leaving 6 bases of the junction unmatched. The CDR3 has 16 residues. DNA for the CDR3: TGTGCCAGCAGTTTAAGAACTAGCGGGAGACCAGAGACCCAGTACTTC. Translation: CASSLRTSGRPETQYF.

V usage is TRBV28 and J usage is TRBJ2-5; D not resolved. Germline V lookup: CDR1 MDHEN, CDR2 SYDVKM. The CDR3 is 12 residues long. V lost 5 bases and J lost 5, with 9 bases in between. CDR3 DNA sequence: TGTGCCAGCAGTATACAGTACGAGACCCAGTACTTC. It yields the protein CASSIQYETQYF. Together with reference TRBV28 and TRBJ2-5, the CDR3 gives the full variable domain: DVKVTQSSRYLVKRTGEKVFLECVQDMDHENMFWYRQDPGLGLRLIYFSYDVKMKEKGDIPEGYSVSREKKERFSLILESASTNQTSMYLCASSIQYETQYFGPGTRLLVL.

The rearrangement links TRBV18 to TRBJ1-5; TRBD1 is a possible D gene (5 bases). The CDR3 loop spans 14 amino acids. Deletions cut 0 bases from V and 3 bases from J, with 6 bases between. CDR1 is KGHSH and CDR2 is LQKENI in the germline V gene. In nucleotides, the CDR3 is TGTGCCAGCTCACCACCGGGGCCCAATCAGCCCCAGCATTTT. Protein: CASSPPGPNQPQHF.

The chain has TRBV11-2 and TRBJ2-3; possible D gene TRBD2, 6 bases. There are 17 residues in the CDR3. Trimming took off 2 bases at V and 0 bases at J, with 15 bases between the two ends. Germline CDR1 reads SGHAT; CDR2 reads FQNNGV. This chain's CDR3 is CASSLFERAVSTDTQYF. The CDR3 nucleotides read TGTGCCAGCAGCTTATTCGAGCGGGCTGTTAGCACAGATACGCAGTATTTT.

This clonotype was recorded at least ten times. This chain joins TRBV7-6 and TRBJ1-1, with D possibly being TRBD1 (5 bases). The V end was cut by 1 base, the J end by 3 bases, with 15 bases between. The CDR3 has 16 amino acids. Germline CDR1 SGHVS, CDR2 FNYEAQ. CDR3 amino acids: CASSLVKRGADTEAFF. In DNA, the CDR3 is TGTGCCAGCAGCTTAGTAAAGCGGGGCGCGGACACTGAAGCTTTCTTT.

V usage is TRBV20-1 and J usage is TRBJ2-1, with 9 bases that match TRBD2. CDR1 and CDR2 from the germline V gene are DFQATT and SNEGSKA (reference sequence). J gave up 7 bases and V 6 bases, and 13 bases lay outside the gene matches. The CDR3 has 15 amino acids. This CDR3 is CSAPRYSGSRNEQFF. The CDR3 DNA sequence: TGCAGTGCCCCTAGGTATAGCGGGAGTAGGAATGAGCAGTTCTTC.

The CDR3 DNA reads as TGTGCCAGCAGTGGGGGGTACAATCAGCCCCAGCATTTT. It codes for CASSGGYNQPQHF. The chain uses TRBV5-6 and TRBJ1-5, with D possibly TRBD1 on 5 matching bases. Germline loops: CDR1 SGHDT, CDR2 YYEEEE. This CDR3 contains 13 residues. V was shortened by 5 bases and J by 3 bases, with 9 bases between the two germline ends. The full variable domain, its missing parts supplied by reference TRBV5-6 and TRBJ1-5, is DAGVTQSPTHLIKTRGQQVTLRCSPKSGHDTVSWYQQALGQGPQFIFQYYEEEERQRGNFPDRFSGHQFPNYSSELNVNALLLGDSALYLCASSGGYNQPQHFGDGTRLSIL.

The V and J genes are TRBV6-2 or TRBV6-3 and TRBJ2-1; TRBD2 agrees at 13 bases. Trimming removed 5 bases from V and 10 bases from J; junction bases left unmatched: 8. The V gene's germline CDR1 is MNHEY and CDR2 SVGEGT. This CDR3 is built from 15 residues. The CDR3: CASSPGGLAGSEQFF. In nucleotides, the CDR3 is TGTGCCAGCAGTCCGGGGGGACTAGCGGGGTCAGAGCAGTTCTTC.

The chain couples TRBV10-3 to TRBJ1-5; weak D call: TRBD1 (5 bases). This CDR3 comprises 15 residues. With 0 bases removed from V and 6 bases from J, the gap between germline ends came to 12 bases. Per the germline V gene, CDR1 is ENHRY and CDR2 is SYGVKD. CDR3 amino acids: CAISESRQGSQPQHF. Written as DNA, the CDR3 is TGTGCCATCAGTGAGTCCCGCCAGGGCAGTCAGCCCCAGCATTTT.